The rows below give T cell receptor beta chains drawn from one sample of a study of T cell repertoires in cytomegalovirus infection. TCRdb re-analysed the reads in MiXCR, keeping a single row per CDR3 protein. The table lists hundreds of thousands of distinct CDR3 sequences, roughly 36% of them singletons. Their target antigens are unknown. This specimen consisted of cultured PBMCs, obtained from culture after CMV antigen stimulation. The receptor source for this set is a human donor in good health (CMV status not recorded). Some clones in this sample may be carry-over from other donors' samples. Both conserved end residues are part of each CDR3. A D gene is named only where the DNA matches it firmly. The listing skips clone size in some rows; elsewhere it reads once, few, many or a size class.

d_gene,abundance,v_gene,j_gene,len,CDR3nt,CDR3aa
NA,NA,TRBV4-3,TRBJ1-1,13,TGCGCCAGCGCCTGGAGGGGGAACACTGAAGCTTTCTTT,CASAWRGNTEAFF
TRBD2,many,TRBV7-2,TRBJ2-1,12,TGTGCCAGCAGCTTCGGGACTATTGAGCAGTTCTTC,CASSFGTIEQFF
NA,NA,TRBV7-8,TRBJ1-1,16,TGTGCCAGCAGCTTCCAGCCAGGGGAGGTGGACACTGAAGCTTTCTTT,CASSFQPGEVDTEAFF
TRBD2,NA,TRBV2,TRBJ2-1,19,TGTGCCAGCAGGAGCCTTGGGGGACTAGCCCAAAGCTCCTACAATGAGCAGTTCTTC,CASRSLGGLAQSSYNEQFF
NA,NA,TRBV19,TRBJ2-2,17,TGTGCCAGTAGTATAGATTTCAGGGCGACGGGCACCGGGGAGCTGTTTTTT,CASSIDFRATGTGELFF
NA,NA,TRBV6-2/TRBV6-3,TRBJ2-2,14,TGTGCCAGCAGTTTCCTAGAAACTACCGGGGAGCTGTTTTTT,CASSFLETTGELFF
TRBD1,NA,TRBV28,TRBJ1-6,15,TGTGCCAGCAGTCCCCGGGACAGAGATAATTCACCCCTCCACTTT,CASSPRDRDNSPLHF
TRBD2,NA,TRBV18,TRBJ2-7,17,TGTGCCAGCTCCCTCAAGACATTAGGACTAGCGGGAAGCGAGCAGTACTTC,CASSLKTLGLAGSEQYF
NA,NA,TRBV7-2,TRBJ1-3,13,TGTGCCAGCAGCTTAGTCTGGGGAAACACCATATATTTT,CASSLVWGNTIYF
NA,few,TRBV7-4,TRBJ2-1,12,TGTGCCAGCACCCCCTTCCGCAATGAGCAGTTCTTC,CASTPFRNEQFF
TRBD2,NA,TRBV28,TRBJ2-3,16,TGTGCCAGCAGCTCCCTCCTAGCGGGGTGGGCAGATACGCAGTATTTT,CASSSLLAGWADTQYF
TRBD2,NA,TRBV11-2,TRBJ2-5,17,TGTGCCAGCAGCTTCCGACTAGCGGGGGGGGTCGGGGAGACCCAGTACTTC,CASSFRLAGGVGETQYF
TRBD2,NA,TRBV4-1,TRBJ2-3,17,TGTGCCAGCAGCCAAGAATCAGCGGGGACCATCTTGGATACGCAGTATTTT,CASSQESAGTILDTQYF
NA,few,TRBV7-2,TRBJ2-3,17,TGTGCCAGCAGCGTCCAGGGGGCGGGGGGGGCCCCAGATACGCAGTATTTT,CASSVQGAGGAPDTQYF
NA,few,TRBV7-9,TRBJ2-1,14,TGTGCCAGCAAGGGTGGGAAAGACCGAAATGAGCAGTTCTTC,CASKGGKDRNEQFF
TRBD2,many,TRBV7-2,TRBJ2-7,19,TGTGCCAGCAGCTTAGTGGGATTCGGACTAGCGGGGGGGGTGGACGAGCAGTACTTC,CASSLVGFGLAGGVDEQYF
NA,few,TRBV29-1,TRBJ1-5,13,TGCAGCGTCGAGCAGGGTAAAGGGCAGCCCCAGCATTTT,CSVEQGKGQPQHF
NA,few,TRBV6-6,TRBJ2-4,15,TGTGCCAGCAGTTACCCACAGGGAGGGCGGAACATTCAGTACTTC,CASSYPQGGRNIQYF
TRBD2,few,TRBV28,TRBJ2-1,17,TGTGCCAGCAGTTTACCTCGGGGGAGCGGGGGGAACAATGAGCAGTTCTTC,CASSLPRGSGGNNEQFF
NA,NA,TRBV20-1,TRBJ1-2,14,TGCAGTGCTAACCCCGGACAGCCAAACTATGGCTACACCTTC,CSANPGQPNYGYTF
NA,NA,TRBV28,TRBJ2-7,13,TGTGCCAGCAGTTCGGACGGGATCTACGAGCAGTACTTC,CASSSDGIYEQYF
TRBD2,NA,TRBV12-3/TRBV12-4,TRBJ2-2,15,TGTGCCAGCAGTTTAAGGACTAGCGTTGCCGGGGAGCTGTTTTTT,CASSLRTSVAGELFF
NA,many,TRBV7-2,TRBJ2-3,19,TGTGCCAGCAGCTTAGGGCGTAGAGGTTCAGGAGGGGCTACAGATACGCAGTATTTT,CASSLGRRGSGGATDTQYF
NA,NA,TRBV10-3,TRBJ2-5,16,TGTGCCATCAGCTCCTCGACGGGACATAGTTTTGAGACCCAGTACTTC,CAISSSTGHSFETQYF
TRBD2,NA,TRBV28,TRBJ2-3,15,TGTGCCAGCAGTTTGAGCGGGGGGGCTTCAGATACGCAGTATTTT,CASSLSGGASDTQYF
NA,NA,TRBV19,TRBJ2-5,14,TGTGCCAGTAGTATGCTAGGTGGGGAAGAGACCCAGTACTTC,CASSMLGGEETQYF
NA,few,TRBV19,TRBJ1-2,15,TGTGCCAGCATACCGGGACGATCTCCGGCGTATGGCTACACCTTC,CASIPGRSPAYGYTF
NA,few,TRBV6-1,TRBJ1-2,12,TGTGCCAGCGGTGGCAGGGGCTATGGCTACACCTTC,CASGGRGYGYTF
NA,NA,TRBV7-9,TRBJ1-2,13,TGTGCCAGCAGCTTAGGTGGAGGTTTGGGCTACACCTTC,CASSLGGGLGYTF
NA,NA,TRBV10-3,TRBJ2-7,18,TGTGCCATCAGTATACACGAAACGAGGCGGGTGAGAGTCTACGAGCAGTACTTC,CAISIHETRRVRVYEQYF
NA,NA,TRBV4-1,TRBJ2-7,13,TGCGCCAGCAGCCAAATGGAAGGCTACGAGCAGTACTTC,CASSQMEGYEQYF
NA,NA,TRBV12-5,TRBJ2-2,14,TGTGCTAGTGGTTTGCTTCAAGGCACCGGGGAGCTGTTTTTT,CASGLLQGTGELFF
NA,few,TRBV7-2,TRBJ1-3,12,TGTGCCAGCAGTTCACCCCCTAACACCATATATTTT,CASSSPPNTIYF
NA,few,TRBV20-1,TRBJ2-3,14,TGCAGTGCCCTAGAACGGGTTAGCACAGATACGCAGTATTTT,CSALERVSTDTQYF
TRBD2,few,TRBV5-1,TRBJ2-1,15,TGCGCCAGCAGCTCGACTAGCGGGAGGGCCGCTGAGCAGTTCTTC,CASSSTSGRAAEQFF
TRBD2,few,TRBV7-2,TRBJ2-7,16,TGTGCCAGCAGCTTGGACGGGACTACCACCTCCTACGAGCAGTACTTC,CASSLDGTTTSYEQYF
TRBD2,few,TRBV12-3/TRBV12-4,TRBJ2-5,14,TGTGCCAGCAGTTTCAGTCTAGCGGAAGAGACCCAGTACTTC,CASSFSLAEETQYF
NA,NA,TRBV20-1,TRBJ2-7,14,TGCAGTGCCGTGAACGGCCCAGGGGACTACGAGCAGTACTTC,CSAVNGPGDYEQYF
NA,NA,TRBV7-2,TRBJ1-6,14,TGTGCCAGCAGCTTAGTACCCCCAAATTCACCCCTCCACTTT,CASSLVPPNSPLHF
NA,many,TRBV7-2,TRBJ2-4,13,TGTGCCAGCAGCTTAGACAGAAAAAACATTCAGTACTTC,CASSLDRKNIQYF
NA,many,TRBV11-2,TRBJ2-5,16,TGTGCCAGCAGTAGGGATTGGGCGTTGCTCGGAGAGACCCAGTACTTC,CASSRDWALLGETQYF
NA,NA,TRBV10-2,TRBJ2-3,13,TGCGCCAGCAGAGGGATAAGTACAGATACGCAGTATTTT,CASRGISTDTQYF